Listed below are T cell receptor beta chains from one sample, sequenced in a study of persistence of HIV-infected CD4 T cells. No antigen has been identified for these receptors. TCRdb's table, derived via immunoSEQ multiplex PCR, lists solely in-frame clones and lacks some. Among about 64,000 clones listed, 65% to 80% were seen once. Sequences were derived from CD4+ T cells sorted from PBMCs after approximately 19-hour stimulation, sampled from a patient who received antiretroviral therapy. The receptor set was obtained from an adult man with HIV who was CMV-seropositive. CDR3s include the opening cysteine and the closing phenylalanine or tryptophan. The D gene is left open where the match is weak. The listing skips clone size in some rows; elsewhere it reads once, few, many or a size class.

TRBJ2-2 TRBV10-2 14 . once CASSGTTNTGELFF TGCGCCAGCAGTGGGACTACCAACACCGGGGAGCTGTTTTTT
TRBJ1-2 TRBV6-5 13 . few CASRASGTRGYTF TGTGCCAGCAGGGCGTCGGGGACGCGGGGCTACACCTTC
TRBJ2-1 TRBV5-1 14 . . CASSLQHRDNEQFF TGCGCCAGCAGCTTGCAGCACAGGGACAATGAGCAGTTCTTC
TRBJ2-7 TRBV30 14 TRBD2 . CAWESKAGGYEQYF TGTGCCTGGGAATCAAAAGCGGGGGGATACGAGCAGTACTTC
TRBJ1-5 TRBV6-1 13 . few CASSELGGQPQHF TGTGCCAGCAGTGAACTTGGGGGTCAGCCCCAGCATTTT
TRBJ1-1 TRBV28 15 . . CASTEAGRGNTEAFF TGTGCCAGCACCGAGGCGGGGAGAGGGAACACTGAAGCTTTCTTT
TRBJ2-3 TRBV19 14 . . CASSPRGGSDTQYF TGTGCCAGTAGTCCTAGGGGTGGCAGTGATACGCAGTATTTT
TRBJ1-4 TRBV2 12 . . CASNPDEEKLFF TGTGCCAGCAATCCGGATGAGGAAAAACTGTTTTTT
TRBJ2-1 TRBV7-9 12 . once CASTREVNEQFF TGTGCCAGCACCCGCGAAGTCAATGAGCAGTTCTTC
TRBJ2-7 TRBV12-3/TRBV12-4 13 . . CASTRGISYEQYF TGTGCCAGCACCCGGGGGATATCCTACGAGCAGTACTTC
TRBJ2-3 TRBV14 13 . . CASSQDLVDTQYF TGTGCCAGCAGCCAAGATTTAGTAGATACGCAGTATTTT